A selection of T cell receptor beta chains follows, all from one sample in a study of blood T cell repertoires in COVID-19. Using immunoSEQ multiplex PCR, the repertoire was profiled, and TCRdb retains in-frame clones only, with some absent. The sample holds about 270,000 clones; 80% to 90% are singletons and the top ten take 2.4%. The sample comprised PBMCs or T cells enriched from blood (not recorded which). Receptors originate from a woman between 18 and 29 years old who had recovered from COVID-19. CDR3s leave out the opening cysteine and the closing phenylalanine or tryptophan. Each record gives: J gene, V gene, CDR3 protein.

>TRBJ1-2|TRBV5-1
ASTEAGGLFVGYT
>TRBJ1-2|TRBV6-1
ASSGRDRRVQNGYT
>TRBJ2-1|TRBV5-4
ASSSPPAGGYNEQF
>TRBJ1-2|TRBV19
ASSMLGVGYT
>TRBJ2-1|TRBV24-1
ATSEDSIYHNEQF
>TRBJ1-5|TRBV19
ASTRQGVQPQH
>TRBJ1-2|TRBV6-2/TRBV6-3
ASSPRPLGGIANYGYT
>TRBJ1-1|TRBV18
ASSPPAQEAF
>TRBJ2-1|TRBV9
ASSADYPGGTNEQF
>TRBJ1-2|TRBV5-1
ASSLSPQGANYGYT
>TRBJ1-2|TRBV5-4
ASSENRDRGYGYT
>TRBJ2-3|TRBV11-2
ASSLVVQGNTDTQY
>TRBJ1-6|TRBV13
ASSQQGYNSPLH
>TRBJ2-5|TRBV6-5
ASTSGTEYQETQY
>TRBJ1-3|TRBV6-1
ASSERGDSGNTIY